This T cell receptor beta chain was sequenced during a study of regulatory T cells in long-lasting Graves disease. Library construction for TCR beta used iRepertoire HTBI primers and Arm-PCR of CDR3 regions. Via MiXCR, TCRdb re-called the multiplex PCR reads, giving one row per CDR3 protein. The data contain under 500,000 distinct CDR3 sequences, roughly 17% of them singletons. Trimming removed 2 bases at V and 1 base at J, with 3 bases between. Germline V gene lookup returns CDR1 SGHNT and CDR2 YYREEE (reference sequence). This CDR3 comprises 13 residues. Time point described: newly diagnosed GD, antithyroid drugs for less than 3 months. RNA from PBMCs was the source of the TCR library. The same data also went into a second study, on T cells in Graves' hyperthyroidism and ophthalmopathy.

The TCR comes from a woman aged 25-40 years with Graves disease. This chain connects TRBV5-4 to TRBJ2-2; no reliable D call. Sequenced material: peripheral blood mononuclear cells (PBMCs), taken at new diagnosis, from a patient treated with antithyroid drugs. The CDR3 region is CASSFWNTGELFF. The CDR3 DNA is TGTGCCAGCAGCTTTTGGAACACCGGGGAGCTGTTTTTT. The whole variable domain, remainder taken from reference TRBV5-4 and TRBJ2-2, is ETGVTQSPTHLIKTRGQQVTLRCSSQSGHNTVSWYQQALGQGPQFIFQYYREEENGRGNFPPRFSGLQFPNYSSELNVNALELDDSALYLCASSFWNTGELFFGEGSRLTVL.